This entry describes one T cell receptor beta chain. Its antigen is still unknown. It has no much larger one-base neighbor in the sample; base qualities were not kept. Libraries were prepared through the immunoSEQ multiplex PCR assay. For the multiplex PCR, a mixture combining 60 forward primers for TCR Vbeta segments and 13 reverse primers for TCR Jbeta segments was used. The CDR3 region of rearranged TCR beta genes was amplified from genomic DNA with a multiplex PCR assay. The Illumina HiSeq System was used to sequence the amplified TCR beta libraries as 87-base-pair reads. The original methods were these. A later analysis counted 65 million to 90 million unique TCR beta chains across the 690 or so repertoires, and around 9.9 million of these chains were shared by at least two donors. Raw reads were error-corrected and collapsed into unique sequences by a nearest-neighbor algorithm in which closely related sequences were merged to remove PCR and sequencing errors. V, D and J gene segments were assigned by aligning CDR3 sequences to IMGT reference sequences. For a sequence to be retained, at least a six-nucleotide match to both a V gene segment and a J gene segment was required. Rearrangements were called productive when the CDR3 lacked stop codons and stayed in frame with V and J; all others were non-productive. Following IMGT convention, CDR3 was defined as the stretch from the second conserved V-encoded cysteine to the conserved J-encoded phenylalanine. The earlier analysis of some 600 of the donors excluded sequences that lacked an unambiguous match to a single V gene segment. An earlier analysis of 450 to 650 of the donors called V segments functional above 56.7% productive rearrangements and segregating when the between-donor standard deviation exceeded 5%. A statistical classification framework was built for diagnosing cytomegalovirus status from the catalog of TCR beta chain sequences. A later analysis assigned V and J genes by comparing TCR nucleotide sequences with IMGT/GENE-DB human TR gene sequences. The TCRdist pipeline was used in a later analysis to assign CDR3 sequences and most-parsimonious VDJ recombination scenarios. In a later analysis, each TCR beta chain was defined by its CDR3 amino acid sequence together with its V-gene family, and reads lacking a unique V-gene family were excluded. As a way to deal with suspected cross-contamination and a sequencing artifact, a later analysis dropped hundreds of nucleotide sequences that were highly shared and had low generation probability. A later analysis calculated a clonal expansion index for each public chain from normalized within-repertoire ranks of inferred template counts. In a later analysis, generation probabilities were computed using a VDJ recombination model fitted to out-of-frame rearrangements, and the results were checked against IGoR. A later analysis scored TCR-TCR, TCR-HLA and TCR-CMV co-occurrence with hypergeometric tests, applying a repertoire-size bias correction to TCR pairs. False discovery rates were estimated in a later analysis by permuting HLA or CMV assignments 20 times. A later analysis grouped co-occurring TCRs with DBSCAN, adding TCRdist sequence similarity when clustering within HLA-allele-positive subsets. For co-occurrence clustering, repertoires with fewer than 30,000 or more than 120,000 public chains were excluded, along with five repertoires with anomalous nucleotide sharing. TCRdb carries this immuneACCESS record with in-frame sequences only. Its versions omit some clonotypes, under half of them owing to an unresolved V gene in the studies checked, with the rest unexplained. V and J calls and clone size are copied from that table; D and trimming were computed from the DNA. The table for this sample lists about 92,000 clones; more than 65% of them were counted only once. The ten largest clones add up to roughly a sixth of the sample.

This sample is part of a study of cytomegalovirus exposure and HLA in healthy donors (TCRdb year 2017). For context, the study as a whole: An earlier analysis of some 500 of the donors reported 250 to 350 Gb of sequence data and more than 90 million unique TCR beta sequences from 150 million to 200 million T cells. An early release that covered around 590 HLA-typed donors contained around 300 gigabases of sequencing data and some 87 million unique TCR sequences. The genetic ancestry cluster associated with self-reported Caucasian donors included roughly four fifths of the approximately 400 genotyped donors. The study aimed to test whether cataloging public T cell receptors could reveal signatures of past pathogen exposure. The study profiled the T cell repertoires of 550 to 700 subjects by immunosequencing and related them to cytomegalovirus serostatus. Along with the roughly 670-subject first cohort, a separate validation cohort of roughly 110 different subjects was used. To predict cytomegalovirus infection status, the study brought together high-throughput TCR immunosequencing, statistical association of individual TCRs with disease status, and machine learning. A later analysis re-analyzed previously published TCR beta repertoires from 500 to 700 donors and added high-resolution HLA genotyping to study TCR occurrence patterns. The later analysis used no new phenotypic data to find candidate immune exposures, relying instead on TCR beta sequences and their occurrence across donors. To decide whether each TCR beta V gene segment behaved as functional or pseudogenic, an earlier analysis of nearly 600 of the donors relied on high-throughput TCR beta sequencing. Donor age, sex, ethnicity and CMV serostatus were compiled together with the repertoire data. In a later genetic analysis, genome-wide SNP genotypes for about three fifths of the 666 donors were used, and that subset was treated as a discovery cohort. Every repertoire in the discovery cohort had been generated on one and the same sequencing platform. HLA typing covered class I and class II loci at four-digit resolution. The number of donors typed differed by locus, with 629-630 for A, B, C, DRB1 and DQB1, around 500 for DQA1, some 570 for DPA1, and approximately 470 for DPB1. Roughly five DR-DQ haplotypes were handled as single units for association and clustering, since linkage in the cohort was strong. Among some 400 genotyped donors of the cohort, an average of approximately 240,000 unique TCR beta nucleotide sequences were sequenced per donor, around 20% of them non-productive. The paper's findings and limits, for the study overall: Some IMGT-functional V segments, including TRBV6-2 and TRBV6-3, could not be distinguished by the 87-base-pair reads and were therefore excluded. In a later analysis, HLA-associated TCR beta chains showed more clonal expansion and lower generation probabilities than non-associated chains that were equally common. A few of the identified cytomegalovirus-associated TCR beta chains were confirmed in vitro to be specific for cytomegalovirus antigens. The only immune exposure information available for the cohort was CMV serostatus. In a later analysis, about 16,000 TCR beta sequences were associated with specific HLA alleles at a false discovery rate of 0.05. Across donors, most TCR sequences were observed very rarely, whereas some public TCRs were present in many individuals. Seventeen rarely observed V segments, including chromosome 9 orphons, were excluded from the earlier analysis of 550 to 700 of the donors because counts were too low. Because HLA typing was unavailable for some donors at each locus, only the typed subset was used in association tests. In an earlier analysis of approximately 590 of the donors, most TCR beta V segments appeared in productive rearrangements about 90% or about 30% of the time, broadly matching IMGT annotations. A group of highly shared sequence variants was considered likely to be a technical artifact of the sequencing pipeline. Assigning TCR associations to individual alleles was difficult when HLA alleles, especially DR and DQ, strongly co-occurred. A further reported finding was that TCR beta sequences accurately predicted the HLA-A and HLA-B alleles for most subjects in the first cohort. In a later analysis, TCR association rates were found to vary across HLA loci, with the most associated TCRs seen for DRB1 alleles and the fewest for HLA-C alleles. Compared with the approximately 720-donor mean, donors in an Asian-associated ancestry cluster had fewer N-insertions in productive TCRs, according to a later genetic analysis. The classifier was reported to diagnose cytomegalovirus status with high specificity and sensitivity in both the original cohort and the validation cohort. The authors suggested that the approach could potentially be extended to other disease states and immunological phenotypes. This cohort had only TCR beta chains sequenced, and the lack of alpha or paired-chain data limited which features could be detected. A later analysis reported that several top co-occurrence clusters appeared linked to parvovirus B19, influenza, CMV and Epstein-Barr virus. Most CMV-associated TCR beta chains appeared to be HLA-restricted in a later analysis, and the HLA associations seemed to be driven largely by CMV exposure. Roughly uniform sequencing depth across donors was assumed in presence/absence analyses, although this assumption may not hold. The study gave a list of around 170 TCR beta chains associated with cytomegalovirus. Correlated functional status among segregating V segments might reflect linkage disequilibrium, but an unknown experimental factor could not be ruled out. A later genetic analysis associated a missense DCLRE1C variant with V-gene and J-gene trimming of TCR beta chains, and an independent cohort replicated the association.

CDR1 and CDR2 are drawn from the germline V gene: SGHTA, FQGNSA. Cut back by 1 base and 12 bases, the V and J ends lie 10 bases apart. CDR3 length: 12 amino acids, cysteine to phenylalanine. Of all the DNA, just the CDR3 is kept, 36 bases in frame from base 1. In total, 600 or so healthy bone marrow donors made up the cohort. At the time of sampling, all cohort members were nominally healthy, though unrecorded immune exposures were likely present. The donor tested CMV seropositive, placing the donor among the 289 seropositive members of the cohort. Each donor provided a peripheral blood sample, and peripheral blood mononuclear cells were used for TCR beta sequencing. The Qiagen DNeasy Blood Extraction Kit was used to extract genomic DNA from the blood cell samples.

The chain joins TRBV7-2 to TRBJ1-3, with TRBD1 perhaps the D gene, on 5 matching bases. This clonotype originated in a woman aged 18-35 years in good health and CMV-seropositive. The sequencing sample was made of PBMCs. The nucleotides are TGTGCCAGCAGCTTAGTAGGGGTGCACATATATTTT. Its translation is CASSLVGVHIYF.